The present TCR beta chain was sequenced within a study of cytomegalovirus exposure and HLA in healthy donors. With 60 Vbeta and 13 Jbeta primers, the PCR was carried out. Produced via immunoSEQ multiplex PCR; TCRdb's table is partial and in-frame only. This table holds under 150,000 clones, approximately 79% found once. CDR1 SGHTA and CDR2 FQGNSA come from the germline V gene. The CDR3 consists of 12 residues. The V end lost 5 bases, the J end lost 4 bases, and 8 bases lay between the germline ends. V usage is TRBV7-2 and J usage is TRBJ2-5; D is unresolved. Sequenced sample: PBMCs. The sequence was obtained from a man aged 45-65 years in good health and CMV-seropositive. This chain's CDR3 is CASSALGETQYF. In nucleotides, the CDR3 is TGTGCCAGCAGCGCCCTAGGAGAGACCCAGTACTTC.